The 16 T cell receptor beta chains listed next were all sequenced from one sample in a study of blood T cell repertoires in COVID-19. Only in-frame clones appear in the TCRdb table, and some are missing; sequencing was by immunoSEQ multiplex PCR. Of roughly 120,000 clones listed, over 75% are singletons. The sequenced sample consisted of peripheral blood. The source is a woman aged 70 to 79 who had recovered from COVID-19.

The chain has TRBV28 and TRBJ1-4; the match to TRBD1 covers 7 bases. V dropped 4 bases and J dropped 7; count of bases not matched to a gene: 12. This CDR3 is built from 16 residues. Germline values: CDR1 MDHEN, CDR2 SYDVKM. CDR3 amino acids: CASSSPPTGWGEKLFF. The CDR3 nucleotides are TGTGCCAGCAGTTCCCCTCCGACAGGGTGGGGTGAAAAACTGTTTTTT.

V and J are TRBV4-1 and TRBJ1-5, with D unresolved. CDR3 size: 13 residues. V lost 1 base and J 1 base, leaving 2 bases between the germline ends. Germline V gene lookup returns CDR1 MGHRA and CDR2 YSYEKL. Written as DNA, the CDR3 is TGCGCCAGCAGCCAAGCAAGCAATCAGCCCCAGCATTTT. Translation gives CASSQASNQPQHF.

This clone has only one observation. The rearrangement links TRBV5-1 to TRBJ1-5; 11 bases match TRBD1. The J segment lost 4 bases and the V segment lost 3 bases, leaving 3 bases of the junction unmatched. This CDR3 has 15 residues. Germline CDR1 reads SGHRS; CDR2 reads YFSETQ. CDR3 sequence (DNA): TGCGCCAGCAGCTCTGGGACAGGGGGAAATCAGCCCCAGCATTTT. This encodes CASSSGTGGNQPQHF.

This chain uses TRBV7-3 with TRBJ2-1, with D perhaps matching TRBD1 (5 bases). Trimming took 5 bases from V and 3 from J, leaving 8 bases between them. The CDR3 spans 13 residues. The germline gives CDR1 SGHTA, CDR2 FQGTGA. CDR3 sequence: CASSLGHYNEQFF. The CDR3 nucleotides read TGTGCCAGCAGCCTCGGACACTACAATGAGCAGTTCTTC.

V is TRBV5-1 and J is TRBJ1-6; 7 bases agree with TRBD1. Trimming removed 0 bases from V and 7 bases from J; junction bases left unmatched: 4. This CDR3 region has 15 residues. Germline V lookup: CDR1 SGHRS, CDR2 YFSETQ. CDR3 loop: CASSLGDRVNSPLHF. DNA for the CDR3: TGCGCCAGCAGCTTGGGGGACAGAGTAAATTCACCCCTCCACTTT. The whole variable domain, remainder taken from reference TRBV5-1 and TRBJ1-6, is KAGVTQTPRYLIKTRGQQVTLSCSPISGHRSVSWYQQTPGQGLQFLFEYFSETQRNKGNFPGRFSGRQFSNSRSEMNVSTLELGDSALYLCASSLGDRVNSPLHFGNGTRLTVT.

This chain uses TRBV3-1 (or the pseudogene TRBV3-2) with TRBJ2-7, with 7 bases that match TRBD1. V shed 4 bases and J 2 bases; nucleotides not matched to a gene: 5. Per germline, CDR1 LGHDT and CDR2 YNNKEL (reference sequence). CDR3 size: 14 residues. The CDR3 DNA reads TGTGCCAGCAGCCCCCTCGGGACAGCCTACGAGCAGTACTTC. It codes for CASSPLGTAYEQYF.

The V call is TRBV14, the J call TRBJ2-5; 8 bases agree with TRBD1. The CDR3 length is 15 residues. Trimming at V came to 5 bases and at J to 2 bases, leaving 7 bases not matched to a gene. Germline V gives CDR1 SGHDN, CDR2 FVKESK. As DNA, the CDR3 is TGTGCCAGCAGCACCACAGGGGGGTGGCAAGAGACCCAGTACTTC. The encoded protein is CASSTTGGWQETQYF.

Comments on this clone: The same CDR3 arises from other DNA sequences in this sample as well. The chain uses TRBV6-5 and TRBJ1-3, with D uncertain. Germline lookup yields CDR1 MNHEY and CDR2 SVGAGI. This CDR3 is 12 amino acids long. Trimming shortened V by 6 bases and J by 7 bases, and 10 bases separated the two germline ends. The CDR3 DNA is TGTGCCAGCAGCCTTCCGGGGAACACCATATATTTT. Its protein product is CASSLPGNTIYF.

V is TRBV9 and J is TRBJ1-1; D might be TRBD1 (6 bases). The CDR3 covers 16 residues. CDR1 and CDR2 from the germline V gene are SGDLS and YYNGEE. V was pared by 2 bases and J by 1 base, with 15 bases between. The CDR3, as DNA: TGTGCCAGCAGCGTGTCGTGGGGGGGCGAGAACACTGAAGCTTTCTTT. Its translation: CASSVSWGGENTEAFF.

The V call is TRBV5-1, the J call TRBJ2-3, with 10 bases lining up with TRBD2. Germline CDR1 SGHRS, CDR2 YFSETQ. The CDR3 is 17 residues long. The trim removed 1 base at V and 3 bases at J, leaving 8 bases unmatched. The CDR3 reads CASSLMLAGGYTDTQYF. The CDR3 DNA reads as TGCGCCAGCAGCTTGATGTTAGCGGGGGGATATACAGATACGCAGTATTTT.

The rearrangement uses TRBV6-5 and TRBJ1-6; 7 positions match TRBD1. From germline, CDR1 is MNHEY and CDR2 SVGAGI. After removal of 8 bases from V and 5 bases from J, the junction contained 6 bases not matched to a gene. This CDR3 has 14 residues. The chain's CDR3 is CASGKGTDNSPLHF. The CDR3 DNA sequence: TGTGCCAGCGGGAAAGGGACAGATAATTCACCCCTCCACTTT.

The chain links TRBV2 to TRBJ2-4; perhaps TRBD2 as D (6 bases). CDR3 length: 13 amino acids. Per the germline V gene, CDR1 is SNHLY and CDR2 is FYNNEI. V lost 1 base, J lost 8 bases, and 9 bases lay in between. The CDR3 DNA follows: TGTGCCAGCAGTGAAGGGTGGGGGGACATTCAGTACTTC. Translating gives CASSEGWGDIQYF.

The CDR3 bases are TGTGCCAGCAGTTTAGCTGGGGGGGAAAAACTGTTTTTT. Translation gives CASSLAGGEKLFF. The chain recombines TRBV27 with TRBJ1-4; the D gene is possibly TRBD1 (5 bases). CDR1 is MNHEY, CDR2 SMNVEV, per germline (reference sequence). The CDR3 is made up of 13 amino acids. V shed 2 bases and J shed 8 bases, with 9 bases lying between them.

J is TRBJ1-1 and V is TRBV5-1, with D unclear. The CDR3 runs to 15 residues. Germline CDR1 SGHRS, CDR2 YFSETQ. The germline V and J ends were trimmed by 0 bases and 0 bases, with 9 bases remaining between them. The CDR3 sequence: CASSLDGAMNTEAFF. DNA of the CDR3: TGCGCCAGCAGCTTGGACGGAGCCATGAACACTGAAGCTTTCTTT.

This chain uses TRBV5-4 with TRBJ1-6, with D maybe TRBD1 (5 bases). Trimming shortened V by 4 bases and J by 10 bases, and 12 bases separated the two germline ends. From germline, CDR1 is SGHNT and CDR2 YYREEE (reference sequence). This CDR3 spans 13 amino acids. CDR3 in amino acids: CASSNKDNSPLHF. The CDR3 DNA reads TGTGCCAGCAGCAACAAGGACAACTCACCCCTCCACTTT.

The genes are TRBV7-9 and TRBJ2-2; 9 nucleotides agree with TRBD2. The CDR3 runs to 15 residues. V dropped 5 bases and J dropped 6; count of bases not matched to a gene: 7. Germline CDR1 is SEHNR and CDR2 is FQNEAQ (reference sequence). The DNA of the CDR3 is TGTGCCAGCAGCCCGTCGGAGCGGGAGGCCGGGGAGCTGTTTTTT. Translation gives CASSPSEREAGELFF.